This T cell receptor (beta chain) was identified in a study of shared T cell receptors in the human thymus. Some clones are missing from TCRdb's copy, which holds only in-frame ones; the method was immunoSEQ multiplex PCR. The table records 500,000 to 750,000 clones, roughly 90% of them present only once. The V gene lost 6 bases and the J gene lost 7 bases, with 19 bases spanning the gap. CDR3 length: 15 amino acids. Germline V CDR1 and CDR2: MNHEY, SMNVEV (reference sequence). The data also belong to a second study, concerning human thymus T cells. That work contributes: Gene usage for V and J segments appeared biased in thymic and blood repertoires. Related research reported highly overlapping thymic repertoires among unrelated individuals.

The chain uses TRBV27 and TRBJ2-1; D is perhaps TRBD1 (5 bases). The specimen sequenced was thymocytes. The clonotype was recovered from a boy under two years old with a congenital heart defect. The CDR3 spells CASRMGLQLKNEQFF. In nucleotides, the CDR3 is TGTGCCAGCAGAATGGGGCTCCAACTCAAGAATGAGCAGTTCTTC.